This T cell receptor (beta chain) is drawn from a study of cytomegalovirus exposure and HLA in healthy donors. Study at large: The same platform was used for the 130 or so validation repertoires and the 650 to 800 first-cohort repertoires, a later analysis reported.

TCRdb keeps only in-frame clones here, not all; method: immunoSEQ multiplex PCR. The table has 150,000 to 200,000 clones, approximately 84% seen once; the top ten hold 2.5% to 3%. Study-wide findings and caveats: A few CMV-associated chains proved CMV antigen-specific in vitro. Cytomegalovirus association was assigned to 150 to 200 TCR beta chains. It was found in a later analysis that first-cohort TCR clusters tended to co-occur in the approximately 130 validation repertoires.

This CDR3 has 16 amino acids. V lost 3 bases to trimming and J lost 3 bases; unmatched junction nucleotides: 7. Germline lookup yields CDR1 MNHNS and CDR2 SASEGT. Concerning this clone: Its cognate antigen is unknown.

The material sequenced was PBMCs. V and J are TRBV6-1 and TRBJ2-3, with 9 bases lining up with TRBD1. The sequence was collected from a young woman in good health and CMV-seropositive. CDR3 in DNA: TGTGCCAGCAGTGAGATCTTAGGGACAGGGACAGATACGCAGTATTTT. Amino acid sequence: CASSEILGTGTDTQYF.